Listed below are T cell receptor beta chains from one sample, sequenced in a study of post-analysis software for immune sequencing data. TCRdb re-derived calls from the PCR reads in MiXCR, one entry per CDR3 protein. The sample has about 460,000 distinct CDR3 sequences, approximately 45% seen once. The material sequenced was blood. These TCRs come from a girl aged 10 to 17 with multiple sclerosis. The CDR3 runs from the conserved cysteine through the conserved F or W. The D gene is left open where the match is weak. A clone size is listed for some rows: how often the clone was seen (once, few, many), or a class if it is expanded.

J gene | D gene | V gene | clone size | CDR3 protein | CDR3 DNA
TRBJ2-6 | TRBD1 | TRBV4-2 | - | CASSQEQGTGANVLTF | TGTGCCAGCAGCCAAGAACAGGGGACTGGGGCCAACGTCCTGACTTTC
TRBJ2-5 | TRBD2 | TRBV18 | - | CASPQPAGGETQYF | TGTGCCAGCCCCCAACCGGCGGGAGGAGAGACCCAGTACTTC
TRBJ2-3 | - | TRBV7-3 | once | CASSFWTSTDTQYF | TGTGCCAGCAGCTTCTGGACTAGCACAGATACGCAGTATTTT
TRBJ1-4 | - | TRBV12-3/TRBV12-4 | - | CASRPPGGREKLFF | TGTGCCAGCAGGCCGCCGGGAGGGAGGGAAAAACTGTTTTTT
TRBJ2-7 | TRBD1 | TRBV28 | - | CASRGQGGTYEQYF | TGTGCCAGCAGGGGACAGGGAGGGACGTACGAGCAGTACTTC
TRBJ2-3 | - | TRBV7-2 | - | CASSLYLTRRRSSTDTQYF | TGTGCCAGCAGCCTTTATCTAACGCGCCGCAGATCTAGCACAGATACGCAGTATTTT
TRBJ1-1 | - | TRBV20-1 | few | CSASRSAGNTEAFF | TGCAGTGCTAGTCGATCCGCGGGGAACACTGAAGCTTTCTTT
TRBJ2-3 | TRBD2 | TRBV7-8 | - | CASSLFAAGATDTQYF | TGTGCCAGCAGCTTATTTGCAGCGGGAGCCACAGATACGCAGTATTTT
TRBJ1-2 | - | TRBV6-1 | - | CASTVLGDTNYGYTF | TGTGCCAGCACGGTGCTTGGGGACACTAACTATGGCTACACCTTC
TRBJ1-2 | - | TRBV27 | - | CAARSGGDEDYGYTF | TGTGCCGCGAGATCTGGGGGAGATGAAGACTATGGCTACACCTTC
TRBJ2-6 | - | TRBV10-3 | - | CAITPMGGSGANVLTF | TGTGCCATCACCCCAATGGGGGGATCTGGGGCCAACGTCCTGACTTTC
TRBJ1-5 | - | TRBV29-1 | - | CSVRQSGESNQPQHF | TGCAGCGTGAGACAGTCAGGAGAGAGCAATCAGCCCCAGCATTTT
TRBJ2-1 | TRBD2 | TRBV4-1 | - | CASSQDGLALAGGREQFF | TGCGCCAGCAGCCAAGATGGGCTGGCACTAGCGGGAGGGCGGGAGCAGTTCTTC
TRBJ2-7 | TRBD1 | TRBV27 | - | CASSSGDRSYEQYF | TGTGCCAGCAGCTCTGGGGACAGGTCCTACGAGCAGTACTTC
TRBJ2-3 | - | TRBV6-2/TRBV6-3 | - | CASSYGRSSDTQYF | TGTGCCAGCAGTTACGGGAGGAGTAGTGATACGCAGTATTTT
TRBJ2-7 | - | TRBV20-1 | - | CSASHGRTYEQYF | TGCAGTGCTAGCCACGGACGGACGTACGAGCAGTACTTC
TRBJ2-7 | TRBD1 | TRBV27 | - | CASSRDRRNPYEQYF | TGTGCCAGCAGTCGGGACAGAAGAAATCCCTACGAGCAGTACTTC
TRBJ2-7 | - | TRBV20-1 | - | CSARLPGPSYEQYF | TGCAGTGCTAGACTTCCGGGACCATCCTACGAGCAGTACTTC
TRBJ2-4 | TRBD1 | TRBV7-6 | few | CASSHGQGLAKNIQYF | TGTGCCAGCAGCCACGGACAGGGGCTAGCCAAAAACATTCAGTACTTC
TRBJ2-7 | - | TRBV5-1 | - | CASSLKTEQYF | TGCGCCAGCAGCTTGAAGACCGAGCAGTACTTC
TRBJ2-6 | - | TRBV20-1 | - | CSARDKGGDTGANVLTF | TGCAGTGCTAGAGATAAAGGCGGTGATACTGGGGCCAACGTCCTGACTTTC
TRBJ1-2 | TRBD1 | TRBV29-1 | few | CSLWTGGNGYTF | TGCAGCCTCTGGACAGGGGGGAATGGCTACACCTTC
TRBJ2-7 | TRBD2 | TRBV4-2 | - | CASRNLAASYEQYF | TGTGCCAGCAGGAACCTAGCGGCCTCCTACGAGCAGTACTTC
TRBJ2-1 | TRBD1 | TRBV5-1 | - | CASSPGTGIDEQFF | TGCGCCAGCAGCCCCGGGACAGGGATCGATGAGCAGTTCTTC
TRBJ2-7 | - | TRBV5-5 | - | CASSTHATGPYEQYF | TGTGCCAGCAGTACTCACGCGACAGGTCCCTACGAGCAGTACTTC
TRBJ2-7 | - | TRBV13 | few | CAVGHRESYEQYF | TGTGCCGTAGGTCACAGGGAATCCTACGAGCAGTACTTC
TRBJ1-2 | - | TRBV20-1 | - | CSARDAEPNLNYGYTF | TGCAGTGCTAGAGATGCAGAGCCCAACCTTAACTATGGCTACACCTTC
TRBJ2-1 | TRBD2 | TRBV29-1 | few | CSVESLSGSHSYNEQFF | TGCAGCGTTGAGAGCCTGAGCGGGAGCCACTCCTACAATGAGCAGTTCTTC
TRBJ2-3 | - | TRBV20-1 | - | CSAISTDTQYF | TGCAGTGCTATTTCGACAGATACGCAGTATTTT
TRBJ1-5 | - | TRBV4-1 | - | CASSPREGGGRQPQHF | TGCGCCAGCAGCCCTCGTGAGGGGGGAGGGCGTCAGCCCCAGCATTTT
TRBJ2-7 | TRBD1 | TRBV7-8 | - | CASSSYGTDNYEQYF | TGTGCCAGCAGCTCCTACGGGACAGACAACTACGAGCAGTACTTC
TRBJ2-1 | - | TRBV4-2 | - | CASSQEAGIYNEQFF | TGTGCCAGCAGCCAAGAAGCCGGGATCTACAATGAGCAGTTCTTC
TRBJ2-1 | TRBD2 | TRBV6-2/TRBV6-3 | - | CASSYTSGNEQFF | TGTGCCAGCAGTTACACTAGCGGCAATGAGCAGTTCTTC
TRBJ2-1 | TRBD1 | TRBV11-2 | - | CASSLIGTGVNEQFF | TGTGCCAGCAGCTTAATCGGGACAGGGGTCAATGAGCAGTTCTTC
TRBJ1-2 | TRBD1 | TRBV9 | - | CASSAADRALSTF | TGTGCCAGCAGCGCGGCGGACAGGGCCCTTTCCACCTTC
TRBJ1-2 | - | TRBV29-1 | few | CSVEVGYGYTF | TGCAGCGTTGAAGTGGGGTATGGCTACACCTTC
TRBJ1-6 | - | TRBV5-5 | - | CASSLGDSPLHF | TGTGCCAGCAGCCTAGGGGATTCACCCCTCCACTTT
TRBJ2-3 | TRBD2 | TRBV28 | - | CASSLLAGAKQDTQYF | TGTGCCAGCAGTTTGCTAGCGGGAGCGAAGCAGGATACGCAGTATTTT
TRBJ2-7 | - | TRBV6-2/TRBV6-3 | - | CASSYLRSEQYF | TGTGCCAGCAGTTACCTGCGAAGCGAGCAGTACTTC
TRBJ2-1 | - | TRBV6-5 | - | CASRLEGQRRGGEQFF | TGTGCCAGCAGGCTGGAGGGACAGCGCAGGGGAGGTGAGCAGTTCTTC
TRBJ2-1 | TRBD2 | TRBV9 | - | CASSVPTSGTLNEQFF | TGTGCCAGCAGCGTACCGACTAGCGGGACTTTAAATGAGCAGTTCTTC
TRBJ2-3 | TRBD1 | TRBV20-1 | - | CSAGTGNTDTQYF | TGCAGCGCCGGGACAGGGAACACAGATACGCAGTATTTT
TRBJ1-5 | - | TRBV6-1 | few | CASSRDQPQHF | TGTGCCAGCAGCAGAGATCAGCCCCAGCATTTT
TRBJ1-5 | TRBD1 | TRBV20-1 | - | CSAVKTGGHQPQHF | TGCAGTGCTGTAAAGACAGGGGGCCATCAGCCCCAGCATTTT
TRBJ2-7 | TRBD1 | TRBV29-1 | few | CSVGQGKGYEQYF | TGCAGCGTAGGACAGGGCAAAGGGTACGAGCAGTACTTC
TRBJ1-5 | TRBD1 | TRBV7-8 | few | CASSADRDARPQHF | TGTGCCAGCAGCGCGGACAGGGACGCGCGGCCCCAGCATTTT
TRBJ2-7 | TRBD1 | TRBV5-6 | - | CASSFGTGSIHEQYF | TGTGCCAGCAGCTTCGGGACAGGGTCGATCCACGAGCAGTACTTC
TRBJ2-7 | TRBD2 | TRBV20-1 | few | CSARGASGSMEGEQYF | TGCAGTGCTAGGGGGGCAAGCGGGAGTATGGAAGGCGAGCAGTACTTC
TRBJ2-7 | TRBD1 | TRBV7-2 | - | CASGYPGQAYEQYF | TGTGCCAGCGGCTATCCGGGACAGGCCTACGAGCAGTACTTC
TRBJ2-5 | - | TRBV7-9 | - | CASSLAHLETQYF | TGTGCCAGCAGCTTAGCGCACCTCGAGACCCAGTACTTC
TRBJ1-1 | - | TRBV29-1 | - | CSVELILEAEAFF | TGCAGCGTTGAACTCATTCTTGAGGCTGAAGCTTTCTTT